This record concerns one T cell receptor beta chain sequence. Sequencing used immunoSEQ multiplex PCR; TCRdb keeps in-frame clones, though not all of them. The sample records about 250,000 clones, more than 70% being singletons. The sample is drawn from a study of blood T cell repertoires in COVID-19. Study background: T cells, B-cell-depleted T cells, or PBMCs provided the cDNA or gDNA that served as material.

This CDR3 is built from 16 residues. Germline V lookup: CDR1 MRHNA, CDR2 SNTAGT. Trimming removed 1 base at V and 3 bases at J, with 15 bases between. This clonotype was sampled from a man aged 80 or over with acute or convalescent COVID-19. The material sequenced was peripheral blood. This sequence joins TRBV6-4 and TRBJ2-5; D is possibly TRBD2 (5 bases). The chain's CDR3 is CASSDWWEPAEETQYF. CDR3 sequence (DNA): TGTGCCAGCAGTGACTGGTGGGAGCCGGCGGAAGAGACCCAGTACTTC.